This T cell receptor (beta chain) was sequenced in a study of T-cell reconstitution after alpha-beta-depleted transplantation in children listed by TCRdb under 2016. For context, the study as a whole: Using TCR repertoire profiling, the study quantitatively followed how T-cell immune reconstitution unfolded in children after TCRalphabeta/CD19-depleted allogeneic hematopoietic cell transplantation. Study-wide conclusions, independent of this receptor: The frequencies of hyperexpanded clones fell over the following months, and after one year, T-cell counts and TCRbeta diversity were mostly attributed to newly produced T cells. In some patients, the high TCRbeta diversity seen at day 60 was put down to recipient T cells and intrathymic progenitors that had survived conditioning. The apparently early recovery of alphabetaT-cell counts about two months after transplant reportedly depended on only several hundred rapidly expanded clones that came from non-depleted graft cells.

The table lists this clonotype with a count of one. Its antigen remains undetermined. The sample holds no much larger clone one base away, and base qualities are not on file. The treatment or condition tag for this specimen amounts to: allogeneic hematopoietic cell transplantation with graft depleted of TCRalphabeta T cells and CD19 B cells. Transplant recipients were children who received TCRalphabeta/CD19-depleted allogeneic hematopoietic cell grafts. Library preparation was by PCR. The listed sequencing device is Illumina HiSeq 2500. To normalize quantification of the TCRbeta repertoire, the TCR libraries were built with molecular barcoding that relied on unique molecular identifiers. The public reads were reprocessed in TCRdb via fastp at Q25 and MiXCR, keeping in-frame beta chains. Every entry covers one CDR3 protein and lists the most common genes and DNA from its rows. This sample holds 500,000 to 600,000 distinct CDR3 sequences; 27% were observed only once. Together, the top ten hold just over 35% of the sample.

From its cysteine to its phenylalanine, the CDR3 spans 16 amino acids. Of the read, only the CDR3 DNA is kept; its 48 bases are in frame from base 1. V is shortened by 2 bases, J by 2 bases, and the region joining them spans 16 bases. CDR1 and CDR2, looked up from the germline V gene, are MNHNS and SASEGT. The receptor's source is a boy less than two years old with Wiskott-Aldrich syndrome, due to receive a stem cell transplant. The sequence joins TRBV6-1 to TRBJ2-7; no D segment can be confidently identified. Sample: PBMCs, taken before TCRalphabeta/CD19-depleted stem cell transplant. The nucleotide sequence reads as follows: TGTGCCAGCAGTGAACGGCGCAGATATCAACCCTACGAGCAGTACTTC. Its translation is CASSERRRYQPYEQYF.